Below, 16 T cell receptor beta chains from the same sample are listed, as sequenced in a study of blood T cell repertoires in COVID-19 (TCRdb year 2020). Library construction relied on the immunoSEQ multiplex PCR assay. Sourced from immuneACCESS, this table was stored by TCRdb with only in-frame sequences that have V and J called. A share of the clones is absent; for the studies checked, an unresolved V gene accounts for under half, and the remainder has no known explanation. The sample includes fewer than 150,000 clones, with about 87% observed a single time. Around 26% of the sample rests with the top ten. Material for sequencing was peripheral blood. The receptors here all came from a human donor in a cohort sampled during active COVID-19.

This chain links TRBV24-1 with TRBJ2-1; D perhaps matches TRBD2 (5 bases). The V and J ends lost 5 bases and 10 bases respectively, with 8 bases between them. Per the germline V gene, CDR1 is KGHDR and CDR2 is SFDVKD. This CDR3 has 11 residues. Here the CDR3 DNA reads TGTGCCACCAGTGGGTCGGGAGAGCAGTTCTTC. Amino acid sequence: CATSGSGEQFF.

This chain connects TRBV7-3 to TRBJ2-7; TRBD1 might be the D (6 bases). The germline V gene encodes CDR1 SGHTA and CDR2 FQGTGA. V lost 1 base to trimming and J lost 4 bases, with 14 bases between them. The CDR3 extends over 15 amino acids. The DNA of the CDR3 is TGTGCCAGCAGCTTAAGGGCAGGGGCCGAGTACGAGCAGTACTTC. Its translation: CASSLRAGAEYEQYF.

This chain connects TRBV24-1 to TRBJ2-3; 8 nucleotides line up with TRBD2. The ends lost 3 bases at V and 3 bases at J; junction bases unmatched: 7. The CDR3 length is 16 residues. The germline V gene encodes CDR1 KGHDR and CDR2 SFDVKD. The CDR3 reads CATSDIVGGGTDTQYF. The CDR3 DNA reads TGTGCCACCAGTGATATAGTAGGCGGGGGGACAGATACGCAGTATTTT.

The chain couples TRBV7-2 to TRBJ2-5; 10 bases fit TRBD2. CDR1 and CDR2 from the germline V gene are SGHTA and FQGNSA. J lost 2 bases, V lost 0 bases, and 3 bases had no gene match. The CDR3 consists of 16 residues. The CDR3 sequence: CASSLAWTSGQETQYF. As DNA, the CDR3 is TGTGCCAGCAGCTTAGCGTGGACTAGCGGACAAGAGACCCAGTACTTC. Full variable domain (rest looked up from reference TRBV7-2 and TRBJ2-5): GAGVSQSPSNKVTEKGKDVELRCDPISGHTALYWYRQSLGQGLEFLIYFQGNSAPDKSGLPSDRFSAERTGGSVSTLTIQRTQQEDSAVYLCASSLAWTSGQETQYFGPGTRLLVL.

V is TRBV5-5 and J is TRBJ1-5, with 7 bases aligning to TRBD1. The CDR3 covers 14 residues. CDR1 SGHKS and CDR2 YYEKEE come from the germline V gene (reference sequence). The V segment lost 1 base and the J segment 7 bases; nucleotides outside the gene matches: 5. The CDR3: CASSLNTGVQPQHF. The DNA of the CDR3 is TGTGCCAGCAGCTTGAACACAGGGGTCCAGCCCCAGCATTTT.

The chain carries TRBV6-5 and TRBJ1-4; tentatively, D is TRBD1 (5 bases). This CDR3 has 13 residues. V was trimmed by 9 bases and J by 6 bases, leaving 14 bases between them. Looked up from germline, CDR1 is MNHEY and CDR2 is SVGAGI. The chain's CDR3 is CASTRARDEKLFF. CDR3 bases: TGTGCCAGTACCAGGGCTAGAGATGAAAAACTGTTTTTT.

This clone occurred once. The chain combines TRBV18 with TRBJ1-1; a possible D gene is TRBD1 (5 bases). The V end was cut by 6 bases, the J end by 4 bases, with 15 bases between. The germline gives CDR1 KGHSH, CDR2 LQKENI. The CDR3 spans 14 residues. The CDR3 sequence: CASSPQRGVTEAFF. The DNA of the CDR3 is TGTGCCAGCTCCCCCCAGCGGGGCGTCACTGAAGCTTTCTTT.

The chain is built from TRBV6-6 and TRBJ1-6; weak D call: TRBD1 (5 bases). The CDR3 sequence is 15 residues long. The V gene's germline CDR1 is MNHNY and CDR2 SVGAGI (reference sequence). V was shortened by 3 bases and J by 5 bases, with 11 bases between the two germline ends. The CDR3 spells CASSYMGGDNSPLHF. The CDR3, as DNA: TGTGCCAGCAGTTATATGGGAGGGGATAATTCACCCCTCCACTTT.

This clone was recorded once. The J gene is TRBJ1-2, the V gene TRBV3-1 (or the pseudogene TRBV3-2), with D perhaps TRBD1 (5 bases). The CDR3 length is 12 residues. The V gene's germline CDR1 is LGHDT and CDR2 YNNKEL (reference sequence). V was shortened by 3 bases and J by 4 bases, with 6 bases between the two germline ends. CDR3 loop: CASSQGPYGYTF. In nucleotides, the CDR3 is TGTGCCAGCAGCCAGGGGCCCTATGGCTACACCTTC.

CDR3 nucleotide sequence: TGTGCCAGCAGTGACTCGAACAGGGGCGGGGGCTACACCTTC. Translation gives CASSDSNRGGGYTF. The chain has TRBV6-4 and TRBJ1-2; TRBD1 agrees at 7 bases. The CDR3 length is 14 residues. CDR1 is MRHNA and CDR2 is SNTAGT in the germline V gene. Germline trimming cut 0 bases from V and 8 bases from J; bases unmatched to any gene: 6.

The V call is TRBV5-1, the J call TRBJ1-4; D is possibly TRBD1 (5 bases). Germline CDR1 and CDR2: SGHRS and YFSETQ. V was shortened by 0 bases and J by 8 bases, with 20 bases between the two germline ends. This CDR3 has 17 amino acids. CDR3 sequence reads: CASSLAPGGPGIEKLFF. CDR3 nucleotide sequence: TGCGCCAGCAGCTTGGCCCCCGGGGGACCCGGGATAGAAAAACTGTTTTTT.

The V and J genes are TRBV7-2 and TRBJ2-7, with 9 bases fitting TRBD1. With V trimmed by 1 base and J by 3 bases, 4 bases remained unmatched. Per germline, CDR1 SGHTA and CDR2 FQGNSA. This CDR3 is 15 amino acids long. The CDR3 loop reads CASSLGGQGGYEQYF. The CDR3 region has the DNA TGTGCCAGCAGCTTAGGGGGACAGGGAGGCTACGAGCAGTACTTC.

The rearrangement joins TRBV7-9 to TRBJ1-4; 7 bases match TRBD1. The CDR3 length is 16 residues. The germline V gene encodes CDR1 SEHNR and CDR2 FQNEAQ (reference sequence). With V trimmed by 1 base and J by 2 bases, 4 bases remained unmatched. Here the CDR3 DNA reads TGTGCCAGCAGCTTAGGCACAGGGGTTACTAATGAAAAACTGTTTTTT. Its protein is CASSLGTGVTNEKLFF. The full variable domain, its missing parts supplied by reference TRBV7-9 and TRBJ1-4, is DTGVSQNPRHKITKRGQNVTFRCDPISEHNRLYWYRQTLGQGPEFLTYFQNEAQLEKSRLLSDRFSAERPKGSFSTLEIQRTEQGDSAMYLCASSLGTGVTNEKLFFGSGTQLSVL.

The chain recombines TRBV7-9 with TRBJ2-1, with D hard to call. The V gene lost 1 base and the J gene lost 10 bases, with 5 bases spanning the gap. This CDR3 spans 11 amino acids. The germline V gene has CDR1 SEHNR and CDR2 FQNEAQ (reference sequence). This chain's CDR3 is CASSLDLEQFF. DNA of the CDR3: TGTGCCAGCAGCTTAGATCTAGAGCAGTTCTTC.

The rearrangement joins TRBV3-1 (or the pseudogene TRBV3-2) to TRBJ2-5; D is undetermined. Germline CDR1 reads LGHDT; CDR2 reads YNNKEL (reference sequence). V lost 0 bases and J lost 6, with 5 bases in between. The CDR3 runs 12 residues. The CDR3 loop reads CASSQERKTQYF. The CDR3 region has the DNA TGTGCCAGCAGCCAAGAGAGAAAGACCCAGTACTTC.

This chain joins TRBV11-3 and TRBJ2-5, with 7 bases that match TRBD1. CDR1 and CDR2 (germline): SGHNT, YENEEA. Trimming cost V 4 bases and J 1 base; bases outside gene matches: 6. The CDR3 length is 15 residues. The CDR3 protein is CASSWGTGAQETQYF. The CDR3 DNA sequence: TGTGCCAGCAGCTGGGGAACAGGGGCCCAAGAGACCCAGTACTTC.